Following are 10 T cell receptor beta chains from one sample sequenced in a study of T cell responses to AZD1222 COVID-19 vaccine. TCRdb's copy holds only in-frame clones and misses some; the assay was immunoSEQ multiplex PCR. This table holds tens of thousands of clones, roughly 84% found once. The sequencing here drew on peripheral blood, taken on day 0 of AZD1222 vaccination. The receptors were gathered from an adult in good health.

The rearrangement uses TRBV4-3 and TRBJ1-1; TRBD1 is a possible D gene (5 bases). Germline-derived CDR1 and CDR2 are LGHNA and YSLEER. This CDR3 has 15 residues. Trimming stripped 0 bases from V and 4 bases from J, with 12 bases between. The CDR3 spells CASSQEARQGTEAFF. The CDR3 DNA is TGCGCCAGCAGCCAAGAAGCTCGCCAGGGCACTGAAGCTTTCTTT.

The rearrangement joins TRBV9 to TRBJ2-5; weak D call: TRBD2 (6 bases). Germline CDR1 reads SGDLS; CDR2 reads YYNGEE. Trimming took 1 base from V and 4 from J, leaving 8 bases between them. The CDR3 length is 13 residues. The CDR3 loop reads CASSVREAETQYF. For the CDR3, the DNA is TGTGCCAGCAGCGTAAGGGAGGCAGAGACCCAGTACTTC.

V is TRBV5-4 and J is TRBJ1-5; D possibly corresponds to TRBD1 (5 bases). This CDR3 is built from 12 residues. With 3 bases removed from V and 6 bases from J, the gap between germline ends came to 7 bases. Germline assignment: CDR1 SGHNT and CDR2 YYREEE (reference sequence). The chain's CDR3 is CASSSQGQPQHF. The CDR3 DNA reads as TGTGCCAGCAGCTCGCAGGGTCAGCCCCAGCATTTT.

The J gene is TRBJ1-4, the V gene TRBV3-1 (or the pseudogene TRBV3-2); 10 bases agree with TRBD1. Per germline, CDR1 LGHDT and CDR2 YNNKEL (reference sequence). There are 17 residues in the CDR3. V dropped 4 bases and J dropped 8; count of bases not matched to a gene: 13. The CDR3 nucleotides are TGTGCCAGCAGCCCCCGGGACAGGGGAAAGGATTTGGAAAAACTGTTTTTT. Translation: CASSPRDRGKDLEKLFF.

The genes are TRBV7-9 and TRBJ1-5; D is ambiguous. Per germline, CDR1 SEHNR and CDR2 FQNEAQ (reference sequence). Trimming cost V 0 bases and J 4 bases, with 10 bases left between them. This CDR3 has 15 residues. The CDR3 DNA is TGTGCCAGCAGCTTAGCGTCGGCGGCAAATCAGCCCCAGCATTTT. Amino acids: CASSLASAANQPQHF.

This chain links TRBV5-4 with TRBJ1-2; tentative D call: TRBD1 (6 bases). The CDR3 is made up of 14 amino acids. CDR1 is SGHNT, CDR2 YYREEE, per germline (reference sequence). Trimming stripped 4 bases from V and 4 bases from J, with 14 bases between. CDR3: CASSTLGGGYGYTF. The CDR3 DNA reads TGTGCCAGCAGCACCTTAGGGGGAGGCTATGGCTACACCTTC.

The chain has TRBV7-8 and TRBJ1-1; TRBD1 might be the D (5 bases). V was pared by 5 bases and J by 5 bases, with 18 bases between. Germline CDR1 and CDR2: SGHVS and FQNEAQ. The CDR3 sequence is 15 residues long. CDR3 in amino acids: CASSPGTRGYTEAFF. The CDR3 bases are TGTGCCAGCAGCCCCGGAACAAGGGGCTATACTGAAGCTTTCTTT.

V and J are TRBV5-1 and TRBJ2-2, with TRBD1 matching 10 bases. Germline V gene lookup returns CDR1 SGHRS and CDR2 YFSETQ. V lost 0 bases, J lost 6 bases, and 5 bases stayed unmatched. This CDR3 region has 16 residues. The CDR3 bases are TGCGCCAGCAGCTTGGTCGACAGGGGGCAGTCCGGGGAGCTGTTTTTT. Translated, it gives CASSLVDRGQSGELFF.

The genes are TRBV7-9 and TRBJ1-6, with D perhaps matching TRBD1 (5 bases). The CDR3 has 13 residues. Trimming stripped 5 bases from V and 8 bases from J, with 10 bases between. Per the germline V gene, CDR1 is SEHNR and CDR2 is FQNEAQ (reference sequence). The CDR3 is CASSTGQDSPLHF. The CDR3 region has the DNA TGTGCCAGCAGCACGGGGCAAGATTCACCCCTCCACTTT.

The genes are TRBV6-2 or TRBV6-3 and TRBJ1-4; TRBD1 agrees at 9 bases. Per germline, CDR1 MNHEY and CDR2 SVGEGT. The J segment lost 12 bases and the V segment lost 4 bases, leaving 15 bases of the junction unmatched. The CDR3 has 16 amino acids. The DNA for the CDR3 is TGTGCCAGCAGTTCTCAACCACAGGGGGCCGGTACGGAACTGTTTTTT. It is translated as CASSSQPQGAGTELFF.